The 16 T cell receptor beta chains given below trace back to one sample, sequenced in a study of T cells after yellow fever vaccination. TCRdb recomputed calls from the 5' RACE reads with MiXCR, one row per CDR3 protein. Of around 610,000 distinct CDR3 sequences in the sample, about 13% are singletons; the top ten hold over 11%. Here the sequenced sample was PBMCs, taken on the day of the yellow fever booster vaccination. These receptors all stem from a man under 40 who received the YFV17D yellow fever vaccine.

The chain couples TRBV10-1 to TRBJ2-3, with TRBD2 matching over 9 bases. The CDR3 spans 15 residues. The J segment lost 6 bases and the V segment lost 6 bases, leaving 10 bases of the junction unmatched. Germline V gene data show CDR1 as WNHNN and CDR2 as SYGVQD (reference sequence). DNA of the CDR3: TGCGCCAGCAGCAAAGCGGGAGGTGGTGCGGATACGCAGTATTTT. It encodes CASSKAGGGADTQYF.

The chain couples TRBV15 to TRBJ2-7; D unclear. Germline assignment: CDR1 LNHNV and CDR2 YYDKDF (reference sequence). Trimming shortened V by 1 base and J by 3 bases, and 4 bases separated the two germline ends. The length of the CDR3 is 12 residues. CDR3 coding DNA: TGTGCCACCAGCAGAGGAGACTACGAGCAGTACTTC. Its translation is CATSRGDYEQYF.

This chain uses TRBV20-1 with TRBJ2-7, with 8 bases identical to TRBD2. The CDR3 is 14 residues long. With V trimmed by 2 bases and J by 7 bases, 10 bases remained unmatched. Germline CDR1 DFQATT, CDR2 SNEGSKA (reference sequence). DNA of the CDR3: TGCAGTGCTAGACCCTCAGCGGGAGCGGGGGAGCAGTACTTC. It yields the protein CSARPSAGAGEQYF.

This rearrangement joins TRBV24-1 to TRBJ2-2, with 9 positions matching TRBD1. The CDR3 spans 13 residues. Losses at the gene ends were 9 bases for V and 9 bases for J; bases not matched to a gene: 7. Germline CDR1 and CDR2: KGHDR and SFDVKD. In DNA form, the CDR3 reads TGTGCCACCGGGGGACAGGGTCGCAGGGAGCTGTTTTTT. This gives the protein CATGGQGRRELFF.

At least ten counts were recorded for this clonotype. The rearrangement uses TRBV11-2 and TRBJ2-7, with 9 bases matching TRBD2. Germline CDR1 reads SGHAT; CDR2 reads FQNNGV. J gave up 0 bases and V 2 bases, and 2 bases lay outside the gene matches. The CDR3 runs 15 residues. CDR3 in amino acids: CASSLRLAVSYEQYF. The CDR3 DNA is TGTGCCAGCAGCTTAAGACTAGCGGTCTCCTACGAGCAGTACTTC.

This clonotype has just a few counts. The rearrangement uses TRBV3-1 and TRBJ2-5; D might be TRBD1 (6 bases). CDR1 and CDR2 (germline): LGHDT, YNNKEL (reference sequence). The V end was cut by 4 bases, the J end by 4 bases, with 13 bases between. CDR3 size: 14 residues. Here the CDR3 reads CASSLGDNGETQYF. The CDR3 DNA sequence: TGTGCCAGCAGCCTGGGGGACAACGGAGAGACCCAGTACTTC.

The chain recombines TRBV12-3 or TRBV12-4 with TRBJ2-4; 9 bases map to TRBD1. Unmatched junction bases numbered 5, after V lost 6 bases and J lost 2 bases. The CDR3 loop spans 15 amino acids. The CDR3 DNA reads TGTGCCAGCAGCCGGGGACAGGGTTCCAAAAACATTCAGTACTTC. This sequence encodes CASSRGQGSKNIQYF.

The CDR3 protein is CASSQDVSTSGTNEQFF. The CDR3 nucleotides read TGCGCCAGCAGCCAAGATGTGAGCACTAGCGGGACCAATGAGCAGTTCTTC. The chain recombines TRBV4-3 with TRBJ2-1; 10 bases line up with TRBD2. V was pared by 0 bases and J by 6 bases, with 8 bases of the junction left unmatched. Looked up from germline, CDR1 is LGHNA and CDR2 is YSLEER. This CDR3 has 17 amino acids.

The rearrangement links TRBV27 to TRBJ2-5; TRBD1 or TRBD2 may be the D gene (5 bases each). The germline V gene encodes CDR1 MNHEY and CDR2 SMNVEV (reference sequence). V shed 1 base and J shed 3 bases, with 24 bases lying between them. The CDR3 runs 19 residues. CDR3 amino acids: CASSLYDPGTWGMEETQYF. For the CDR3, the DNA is TGTGCCAGCAGTTTATACGACCCAGGGACCTGGGGAATGGAAGAGACCCAGTACTTC.

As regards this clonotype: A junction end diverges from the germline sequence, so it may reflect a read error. This chain's CDR3 is CGSSSAGRGLYETQYF. In DNA form, the CDR3 reads TGTGGCAGCAGTTCCGCGGGGAGGGGGCTCTACGAGACCCAGTACTTC. V gene TRBV6-5 combines with J gene TRBJ2-5; D may correspond to TRBD1 or TRBD2 (7 bases each). The CDR3 totals 16 residues. Germline-derived CDR1 and CDR2 are MNHEY and SVGAGI.

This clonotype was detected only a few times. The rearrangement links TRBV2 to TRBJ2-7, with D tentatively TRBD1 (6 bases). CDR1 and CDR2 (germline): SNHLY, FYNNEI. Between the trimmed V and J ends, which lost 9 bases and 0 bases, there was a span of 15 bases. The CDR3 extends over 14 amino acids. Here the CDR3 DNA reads TGTGCCAGTTTGGGGGACACGAGCTCCTACGAGCAGTACTTC. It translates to CASLGDTSSYEQYF.

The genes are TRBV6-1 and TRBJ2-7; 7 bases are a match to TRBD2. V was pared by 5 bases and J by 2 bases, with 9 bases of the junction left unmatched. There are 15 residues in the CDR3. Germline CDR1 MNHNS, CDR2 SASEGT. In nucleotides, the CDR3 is TGTGCCAGCAGTCCAATACTAGCGACTACCTACGAGCAGTACTTC. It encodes CASSPILATTYEQYF.

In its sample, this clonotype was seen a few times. The CDR3 region has the DNA TGTGCCAGCAGCTTAACGGGACTCCGGGGGCACAATGAGCAGTTCTTC. It yields the protein CASSLTGLRGHNEQFF. The V gene is TRBV28, the J gene TRBJ2-1; TRBD1 or TRBD2 may be the D gene (6 bases each). V was cut by 6 bases and J by 5 bases, with 20 bases left in between. In germline, CDR1 is MDHEN, CDR2 SYDVKM. CDR3 length: 16 amino acids.

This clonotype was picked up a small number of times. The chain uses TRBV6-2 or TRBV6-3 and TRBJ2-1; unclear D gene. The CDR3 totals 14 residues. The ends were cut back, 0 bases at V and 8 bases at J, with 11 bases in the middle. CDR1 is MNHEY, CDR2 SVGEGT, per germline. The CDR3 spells CASSYSRTKDEQFF. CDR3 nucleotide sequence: TGTGCCAGCAGTTACTCGAGGACGAAGGATGAGCAGTTCTTC.

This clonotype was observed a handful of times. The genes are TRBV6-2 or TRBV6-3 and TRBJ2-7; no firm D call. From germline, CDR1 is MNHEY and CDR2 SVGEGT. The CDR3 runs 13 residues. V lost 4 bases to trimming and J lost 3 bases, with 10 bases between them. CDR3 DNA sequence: TGTGCCAGCAGTTCCGACGGGTTCTACGAGCAGTACTTC. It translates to CASSSDGFYEQYF.

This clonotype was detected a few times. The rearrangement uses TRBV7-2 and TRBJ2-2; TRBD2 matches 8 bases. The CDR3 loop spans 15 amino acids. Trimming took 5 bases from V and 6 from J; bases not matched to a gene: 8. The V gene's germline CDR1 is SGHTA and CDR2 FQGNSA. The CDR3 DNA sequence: TGTGCCAGCAGCCCCGGACTAGCCATGGCCGGGGAGCTGTTTTTT. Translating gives CASSPGLAMAGELFF.